These 2 T cell receptor beta chains were all obtained from the same sample, sequenced in a study of blood T cells in healthy people across ages. The authors ran a second PCR of about 6 to 11 cycles using a sample-barcoded 5' primer and a J-beta primer mix. TCRdb redid the calling of the 5' RACE reads with MiXCR, one entry per CDR3 protein. The sample lists about 1.4 million distinct CDR3 sequences, roughly 64% occurring once. The sequenced sample was blood. The receptors here all came from a man in his late teens or twenties in good health.

This clonotype was seen a handful of times. The chain employs TRBV29-1 and TRBJ2-1, with 11 bases identical to TRBD2. The CDR3 length is 13 residues. J lost 5 bases, V lost 7 bases, and 4 bases had no gene match. Germline V CDR1 and CDR2: SQVTM, ANQGSEA. CDR3 nucleotides: TGCAGCGGGGCTAGCGGGGGGAACAATGAGCAGTTCTTC. As protein: CSGASGGNNEQFF.

The J gene is TRBJ1-2, the V gene TRBV7-9, with D possibly matching TRBD1 (5 bases). The CDR3 totals 14 residues. The V and J ends lost 5 bases and 6 bases respectively, with 16 bases between them. Germline V lookup: CDR1 SEHNR, CDR2 FQNEAQ (reference sequence). CDR3 in DNA: TGTGCCAGCAGCACAAACGGGGGGAGCCATGGCTACACCTTC. Translated: CASSTNGGSHGYTF. Together with reference TRBV7-9 and TRBJ1-2, the CDR3 gives the full variable domain: DTGVSQNPRHKITKRGQNVTFRCDPISEHNRLYWYRQTLGQGPEFLTYFQNEAQLEKSRLLSDRFSAERPKGSFSTLEIQRTEQGDSAMYLCASSTNGGSHGYTFGSGTRLTVV.